The clone carrying this T cell receptor (beta chain) came up once. These data originate in a study of CD8 T cells in Susac syndrome. Trimming took 3 bases from V and 4 from J, leaving 7 bases between them. CDR1 and CDR2 (germline): GTSNPN, SVGIG (reference sequence). This CDR3 region has 12 residues. Negative isolation yielded CD8+ and CD4+ T cells; FACS enriched TEMRA cells. It was with random hexamers that 0.5 to 1 ug RNA was reverse transcribed. TCRdb analysed the immunoSEQ multiplex PCR reads with MiXCR anew, one entry per CDR3 protein. The sample records about 200,000 distinct CDR3 sequences, roughly 94% being singletons.

Specimen: CD4+ T cells from PBMCs. This chain connects TRBV30 to TRBJ2-1; D ambiguous. The receptor comes from a human donor with multiple sclerosis. In DNA, the CDR3 is TGTGCCTGGAGGCAGAATTACAATGAGCAGTTCTTC. Protein: CAWRQNYNEQFF.